One and the same sample provided the 6 T cell receptor beta chains below, sequenced in a study of T-cell memory formation after mild COVID-19. TCRdb re-derived calls from the 5' RACE reads in MiXCR, one entry per CDR3 protein. The data show some 120,000 distinct CDR3 sequences, more than 15% seen once. The sample consisted of PBMCs or a T cell subset sorted from them (not recorded which). Receptors originate from an adult woman who had mild COVID-19 (a few samples of this study predate the infection). Cell type and time point are not known.

This clonotype was recorded a few times. The chain recombines TRBV20-1 with TRBJ2-3; 11 bases line up with TRBD2. Germline V gene lookup returns CDR1 DFQATT and CDR2 SNEGSKA (reference sequence). The length of the CDR3 is 13 residues. V lost 1 base to trimming and J lost 11 bases; unmatched junction nucleotides: 5. The CDR3 loop reads CSARALAGVRQYF. The CDR3 nucleotides read TGCAGTGCTAGAGCACTAGCGGGGGTGAGGCAGTATTTT.

This clonotype has just a few counts. In DNA, the CDR3 is TGTGCCAGCAGTTCGCCGGACAGGGTAGCTTCACCCCTCCACTTT. The encoded protein is CASSSPDRVASPLHF. The chain uses TRBV28 and TRBJ1-6; 8 bases agree with TRBD1. There are 15 residues in the CDR3. Germline loops: CDR1 MDHEN, CDR2 SYDVKM. Germline trimming cut 4 bases from V and 9 bases from J; bases unmatched to any gene: 8.

This clonotype was observed once. J is TRBJ2-2 and V is TRBV6-2 or TRBV6-3; D unresolved. Germline loops: CDR1 MNHEY, CDR2 SVGEGT. The CDR3 runs to 14 residues. Trimming took 0 bases from V and 5 from J, leaving 7 bases between them. The CDR3 DNA reads as TGTGCCAGCAGTTACTCTTTCGAAACCGGGGAGCTGTTTTTT. It translates to CASSYSFETGELFF.

This clonotype appeared a single time. V usage is TRBV12-3 or TRBV12-4 and J usage is TRBJ1-5; D uncertain. Trimming removed 5 bases from V and 3 bases from J, with 5 bases in between. The CDR3 totals 12 residues. The CDR3 is CASSQNNQPQHF. The CDR3 region has the DNA TGTGCCAGCAGTCAAAACAATCAGCCCCAGCATTTT.

The V gene is TRBV2, the J gene TRBJ2-3, with 8 bases aligning to TRBD1. The CDR3 extends over 14 amino acids. The J segment lost 2 bases and the V segment lost 8 bases, leaving 6 bases of the junction unmatched. The germline V gene has CDR1 SNHLY and CDR2 FYNNEI. The CDR3 is CASGQGQLTDTQYF. The CDR3 DNA follows: TGTGCCAGCGGACAGGGCCAACTCACAGATACGCAGTATTTT.

The rearrangement uses TRBV6-2 or TRBV6-3 and TRBJ2-7, with D maybe TRBD2 (5 bases). The CDR3 has 14 amino acids. Germline V CDR1 and CDR2: MNHEY, SVGEGT. Trimming took 6 bases from V and 2 from J, leaving 14 bases between them. The CDR3 DNA reads as TGTGCCAGCAGCCTGGACGGAGGAGCCTACGAGCAGTACTTC. Its translation is CASSLDGGAYEQYF.